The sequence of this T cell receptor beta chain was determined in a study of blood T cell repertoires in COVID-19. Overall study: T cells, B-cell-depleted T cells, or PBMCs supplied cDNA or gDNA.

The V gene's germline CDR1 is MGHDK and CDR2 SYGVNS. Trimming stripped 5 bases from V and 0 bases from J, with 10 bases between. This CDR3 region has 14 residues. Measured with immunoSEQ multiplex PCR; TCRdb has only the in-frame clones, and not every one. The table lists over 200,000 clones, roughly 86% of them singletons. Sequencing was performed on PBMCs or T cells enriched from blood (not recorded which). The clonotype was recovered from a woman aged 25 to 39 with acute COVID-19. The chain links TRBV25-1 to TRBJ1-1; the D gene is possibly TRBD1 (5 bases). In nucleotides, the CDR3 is TGTGCCAGCAGTATCACAGGCTTGAACACTGAAGCTTTCTTT. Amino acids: CASSITGLNTEAFF.